This TCR beta chain was captured in a study of human T cells and chemical hapten exposure. At least ten counts were recorded for this clonotype. With 7 bases removed from V and 1 base from J, the gap between germline ends came to 13 bases. From germline, CDR1 is LGHDT and CDR2 YNNKEL (reference sequence). CDR3 length equals 14 residues. The time point here: pre-sensitization, week 0. Treatment noted: therapeutic diphenylcyclopropenone sensitization with weekly scalp DPC. Using its own MiXCR run on the RACE reads, TCRdb lists one record per CDR3 protein. The sample holds a few hundred thousand distinct CDR3 sequences, 4.5% to 5.5% seen once.

The sequence was obtained from a woman aged 18-30 years with alopecia areata. Some clones in this sample may be carry-over from other donors' samples. This chain joins TRBV3-1 and TRBJ1-2; the D gene is possibly TRBD1 (6 bases). The input for sequencing was whole blood, taken in connection with sensitization to the hapten diphenylcyclopropenone (DPC). The CDR3 spells CASTDRTNNYGYTF. CDR3 coding DNA: TGTGCCAGCACCGACAGGACTAATAACTATGGCTACACCTTC. The full variable domain, its missing parts supplied by reference TRBV3-1 and TRBJ1-2, is DTAVSQTPKYLVTQMGNDKSIKCEQNLGHDTMYWYKQDSKKFLKIMFSYNNKELIINETVPNRFSPKSPDKAHLNLHINSLELGDSAVYFCASTDRTNNYGYTFGSGTRLTVV.